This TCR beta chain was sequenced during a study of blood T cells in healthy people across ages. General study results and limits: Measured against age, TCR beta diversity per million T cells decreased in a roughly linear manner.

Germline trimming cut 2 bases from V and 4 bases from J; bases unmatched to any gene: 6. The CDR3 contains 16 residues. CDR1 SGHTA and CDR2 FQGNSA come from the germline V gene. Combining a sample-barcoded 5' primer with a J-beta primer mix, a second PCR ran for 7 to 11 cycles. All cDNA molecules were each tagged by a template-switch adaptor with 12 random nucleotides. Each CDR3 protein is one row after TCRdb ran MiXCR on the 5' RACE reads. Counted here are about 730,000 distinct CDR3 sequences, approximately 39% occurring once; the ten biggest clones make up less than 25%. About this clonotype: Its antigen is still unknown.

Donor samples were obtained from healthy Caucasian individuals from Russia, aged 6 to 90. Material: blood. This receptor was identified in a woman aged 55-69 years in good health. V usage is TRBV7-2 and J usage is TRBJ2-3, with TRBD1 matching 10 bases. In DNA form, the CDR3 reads TGTGCCAGCAGCTTAATGACAGGGGGCGTAGCAGATACGCAGTATTTT. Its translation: CASSLMTGGVADTQYF.